A selection of T cell receptor beta chains follows, all from one sample in a study of T cell responses to AZD1222 COVID-19 vaccine. Sequencing used immunoSEQ multiplex PCR; TCRdb keeps in-frame clones, though not all of them. Here the sample spans about 210,000 clones, around 94% being singletons. This material consisted of peripheral blood, taken 28 days after the second dose of the MenACWY control vaccine. Source of these receptors: an adult who received the MenACWY meningococcal vaccine as a control. Both conserved end residues are part of each CDR3. A D gene is named only where the DNA matches it firmly.

>TRBJ2-5|TRBV3-1/TRBV3-2|TRBD1
CASSQTGGETQYF
TGTGCCAGCAGCCAGACAGGGGGCGAGACCCAGTACTTC
>TRBJ1-4|TRBV25-1|NA
CASSFSATNEKLFF
TGTGCCAGCAGCTTTTCCGCAACTAATGAAAAACTGTTTTTT
>TRBJ2-7|TRBV7-2|NA
CASSLVVAASSYEQYF
TGTGCCAGCAGCTTAGTGGTAGCGGCTAGCTCCTACGAGCAGTACTTC
>TRBJ2-7|TRBV7-8|NA
CASSLLTVSYEQYF
TGTGCCAGCAGCTTACTAACAGTTTCCTACGAGCAGTACTTC
>TRBJ1-2|TRBV27|NA
CASSLSQGKGDGYTF
TGTGCCAGCAGTTTATCCCAGGGTAAAGGCGATGGCTACACCTTC
>TRBJ2-7|TRBV9|NA
CASSVGGGSEQYF
TGTGCCAGCAGCGTAGGAGGGGGAAGCGAGCAGTACTTC
>TRBJ1-3|TRBV9|NA
CASSAGIAGNTIYF
TGTGCCAGCAGCGCAGGGATCGCTGGAAACACCATATATTTT
>TRBJ2-3|TRBV7-2|NA
CASSLGSGVRDTQYF
TGTGCCAGCAGCTTAGGATCTGGGGTCAGGGATACGCAGTATTTT
>TRBJ1-2|TRBV15|NA
CATSRDRGGYTF
TGTGCCACCAGCAGAGACCGGGGTGGCTACACCTTC
>TRBJ2-5|TRBV11-1|TRBD1
CASSTGQNQETQYF
TGTGCCAGCAGCACGGGACAGAACCAAGAGACCCAGTACTTC
>TRBJ1-2|TRBV5-4|NA
CASSSPGRPNYGYTF
TGTGCCAGCAGCTCCCCGGGACGGCCTAACTATGGCTACACCTTC
>TRBJ1-2|TRBV29-1|NA
CSVTDSYYGYTF
TGCAGCGTTACAGACAGCTACTATGGCTACACCTTC
>TRBJ1-2|TRBV4-3|NA
CASSQENMGDYGYTF
TGCGCCAGCAGCCAAGAGAATATGGGGGACTATGGCTACACCTTC
>TRBJ2-3|TRBV15|NA
CATSSLGGFTDTQYF
TGTGCCACCAGCAGCCTGGGCGGGTTCACGGATACGCAGTATTTT
>TRBJ1-2|TRBV4-1|TRBD1
CASSQAGQVYGYTF
TGCGCCAGCAGCCAAGCAGGACAGGTCTATGGCTACACCTTC
>TRBJ2-7|TRBV7-2|NA
CASVPSGLAYEQYF
TGTGCCAGCGTACCCTCCGGGCTAGCCTACGAGCAGTACTTC